This T cell receptor beta chain was recovered during a study of CD4+ T cells in melanoma. CDR1 and CDR2 (germline): SGDLS, YYNGEE. Trimming took 0 bases from V and 0 from J, leaving 13 bases between them. The CDR3 loop spans 17 amino acids. Regarding the study as a whole: Neoantigen-specific CD4+ T cells in melanoma reportedly had diverse differentiation states. A reported correlation linked neoantigen-specific CD4+ T cells to CD8+, macrophage and B cell function.

As for this clone: The antigen remains unidentified.

Only in-frame clones appear in the TCRdb table, and some are missing; sequencing was by immunoSEQ multiplex PCR. The sample lists about 54,000 clones; 55% to 75% were seen once. The rearrangement links TRBV9 to TRBJ1-5; D uncertain. Sequencing was performed on tumor tissue. The sequence derives from a human donor with melanoma. As DNA, the CDR3 is TGTGCCAGCAGCGTAGGTGCAGGCGCCTATAGCAATCAGCCCCAGCATTTT. Its translation: CASSVGAGAYSNQPQHF.